One and the same sample provided the 9 T cell receptor beta chains below, sequenced in a study of cytomegalovirus exposure and HLA in healthy donors. Here immunoSEQ multiplex PCR was the method, and the copy in TCRdb shows in-frame clones only, minus some. The repertoire consists of around 94,000 clones, with about 95% occurring once and the leading ten covering almost 0.9%. Sequencing was carried out using PBMCs. The source of these receptors is a woman between 18 and 30 years old in good health and CMV-seronegative.

The chain has TRBV11-2 and TRBJ1-1; 9 nucleotides line up with TRBD1. The CDR3 has 14 amino acids. V was pared by 1 base and J by 5 bases, with 2 bases of the junction left unmatched. Germline-derived CDR1 and CDR2 are SGHAT and FQNNGV. In nucleotides, the CDR3 is TGTGCCAGCAGCTTAGTGGACAGGGGAACTGAAGCTTTCTTT. Translating gives CASSLVDRGTEAFF.

The CDR3 coding sequence is TGCGCCAGCAGCCAGCTAGCGGGACAATATAACAATGAGCAGTTCTTC. It yields the protein CASSQLAGQYNNEQFF. The chain has TRBV4-1 and TRBJ2-1, with 9 bases fitting TRBD2. Looked up from germline, CDR1 is MGHRA and CDR2 is YSYEKL. The J segment lost 5 bases and the V segment lost 3 bases, leaving 8 bases of the junction unmatched. CDR3 length: 16 residues.

The chain combines TRBV15 with TRBJ2-7, with 11 bases identical to TRBD2. The CDR3 sequence is 16 residues long. CDR1 and CDR2 from the germline V gene are LNHNV and YYDKDF (reference sequence). J gave up 2 bases and V 8 bases, and 11 bases lay outside the gene matches. The DNA of the CDR3 is TGTGCCACCCGTGGGACTAGCGGCTCAACTACCTACGAGCAGTACTTC. Translated, it gives CATRGTSGSTTYEQYF.

The chain couples TRBV7-6 to TRBJ2-7; D may be TRBD1 (6 bases). This CDR3 spans 16 amino acids. Trimming stripped 6 bases from V and 2 bases from J, with 20 bases between. Germline values: CDR1 SGHVS, CDR2 FNYEAQ. CDR3 residues: CASSRSTGLFTYEQYF. The CDR3 nucleotides are TGTGCCAGCAGTAGATCGACAGGCCTATTTACCTACGAGCAGTACTTC.

V and J are TRBV11-2 and TRBJ2-7, with TRBD2 identical over 8 bases. The CDR3 covers 16 residues. In germline, CDR1 is SGHAT, CDR2 FQNNGV. The V and J ends lost 0 bases and 2 bases, in that order; junction bases with no gene match: 6. CDR3: CASSLELSGVAYEQYF. In DNA, the CDR3 is TGTGCCAGCAGCTTAGAGCTTAGCGGGGTCGCCTACGAGCAGTACTTC. The entire variable domain, with the rest obtained from reference TRBV11-2 and TRBJ2-7, is as follows: EAGVAQSPRYKIIEKRQSVAFWCNPISGHATLYWYQQILGQGPKLLIQFQNNGVVDDSQLPKDRFSAERLKGVDSTLKIQPAKLEDSAVYLCASSLELSGVAYEQYFGPGTRLTVT.

The CDR3 sequence is CASSLGTSGYNEQFF. The CDR3 DNA is TGTGCCAGCAGCTTAGGGACTAGCGGCTACAATGAGCAGTTCTTC. The chain has TRBV11-2 and TRBJ2-1; 10 bases are shared with TRBD2. Germline lookup yields CDR1 SGHAT and CDR2 FQNNGV. CDR3 length equals 15 residues. The J segment lost 3 bases and the V segment lost 1 base, leaving 0 bases of the junction unmatched.

The V call is TRBV27, the J call TRBJ1-5; D gene unclear. The germline V gene encodes CDR1 MNHEY and CDR2 SMNVEV (reference sequence). V lost 3 bases, J lost 5 bases, and 14 bases lay in between. CDR3 size: 15 residues. This CDR3 reads CASSFSSLSDQPQHF. The CDR3 DNA follows: TGTGCCAGCAGTTTTTCCTCATTATCGGATCAGCCCCAGCATTTT.

The chain is built from TRBV9 and TRBJ1-5; 7 bases are a match to TRBD1. V shed 4 bases, J shed 3 bases, and the junction held 4 bases outside the gene matches. The germline V gene encodes CDR1 SGDLS and CDR2 YYNGEE. CDR3 size: 14 residues. CDR3 sequence: CASSTGQINQPQHF. DNA of the CDR3: TGTGCCAGCAGCACGGGACAGATCAATCAGCCCCAGCATTTT.

This sequence joins TRBV27 and TRBJ2-1; 8 nucleotides align to TRBD2. V gave up 3 bases and J gave up 0 bases; unmatched junction bases: 1. The CDR3 length is 15 residues. The germline gives CDR1 MNHEY, CDR2 SMNVEV (reference sequence). The CDR3: CASSFSGGSYNEQFF. Written as DNA, the CDR3 is TGTGCCAGCAGTTTCAGCGGGGGCTCCTACAATGAGCAGTTCTTC.